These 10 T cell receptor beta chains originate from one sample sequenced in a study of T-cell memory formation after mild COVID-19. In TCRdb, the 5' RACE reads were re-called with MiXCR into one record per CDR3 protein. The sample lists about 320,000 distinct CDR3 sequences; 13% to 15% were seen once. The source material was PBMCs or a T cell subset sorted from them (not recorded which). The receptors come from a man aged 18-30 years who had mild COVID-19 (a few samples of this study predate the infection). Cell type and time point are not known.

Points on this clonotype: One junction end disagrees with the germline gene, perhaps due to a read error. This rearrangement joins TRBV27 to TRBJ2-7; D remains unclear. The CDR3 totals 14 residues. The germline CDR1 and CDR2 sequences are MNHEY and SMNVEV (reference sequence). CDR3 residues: CASSRRPPLYQQYF. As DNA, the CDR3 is TGTGCCAGCAGTCGCCGACCCCCCCTCTACCAGCAGTACTTC.

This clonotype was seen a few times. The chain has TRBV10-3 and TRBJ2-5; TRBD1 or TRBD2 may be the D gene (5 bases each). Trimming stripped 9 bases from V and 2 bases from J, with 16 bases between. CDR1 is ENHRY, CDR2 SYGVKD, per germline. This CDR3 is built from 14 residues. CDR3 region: CAIRETWGQETQYF. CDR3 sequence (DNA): TGTGCCATAAGAGAGACATGGGGGCAAGAGACCCAGTACTTC.

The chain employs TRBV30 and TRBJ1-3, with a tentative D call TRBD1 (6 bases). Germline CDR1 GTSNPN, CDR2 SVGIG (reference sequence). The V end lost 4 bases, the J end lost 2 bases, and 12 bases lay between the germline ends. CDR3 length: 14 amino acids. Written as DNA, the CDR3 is TGTGCCTGGACCGGGGGCGGGGCTGGAAACACCATATATTTT. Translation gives CAWTGGGAGNTIYF.

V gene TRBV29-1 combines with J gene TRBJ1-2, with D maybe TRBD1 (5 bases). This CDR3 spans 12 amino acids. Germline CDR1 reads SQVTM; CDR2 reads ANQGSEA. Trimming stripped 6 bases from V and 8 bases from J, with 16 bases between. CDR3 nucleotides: TGCAGCGTGACCCAAGGGGCCCGCGGCTACACCTTC. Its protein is CSVTQGARGYTF.

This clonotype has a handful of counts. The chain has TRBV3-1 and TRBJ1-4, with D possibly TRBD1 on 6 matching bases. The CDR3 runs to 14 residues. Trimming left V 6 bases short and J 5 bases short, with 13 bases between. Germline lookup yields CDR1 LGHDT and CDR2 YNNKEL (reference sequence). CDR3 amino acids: CASRFGGPNEKLFF. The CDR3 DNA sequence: TGTGCCAGCAGATTCGGGGGGCCGAATGAAAAACTGTTTTTT.

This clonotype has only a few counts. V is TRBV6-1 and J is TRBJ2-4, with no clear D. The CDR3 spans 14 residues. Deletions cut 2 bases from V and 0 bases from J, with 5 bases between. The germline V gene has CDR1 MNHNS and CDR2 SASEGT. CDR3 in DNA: TGTGCCAGCAGTGAACTCCAAGCCAAAAACATTCAGTACTTC. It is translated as CASSELQAKNIQYF.

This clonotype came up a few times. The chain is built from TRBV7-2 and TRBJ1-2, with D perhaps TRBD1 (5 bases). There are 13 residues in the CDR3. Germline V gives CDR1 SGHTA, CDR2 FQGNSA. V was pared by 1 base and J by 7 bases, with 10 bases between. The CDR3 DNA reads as TGTGCCAGCAGCTTAGTGGGGGTTGGTGGCTACACCTTC. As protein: CASSLVGVGGYTF.

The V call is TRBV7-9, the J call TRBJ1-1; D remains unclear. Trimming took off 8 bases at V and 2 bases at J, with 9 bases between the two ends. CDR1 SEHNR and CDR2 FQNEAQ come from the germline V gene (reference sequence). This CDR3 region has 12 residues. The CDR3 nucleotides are TGTGCCAGCGGCGGGGTCAACACTGAAGCTTTCTTT. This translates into CASGGVNTEAFF.

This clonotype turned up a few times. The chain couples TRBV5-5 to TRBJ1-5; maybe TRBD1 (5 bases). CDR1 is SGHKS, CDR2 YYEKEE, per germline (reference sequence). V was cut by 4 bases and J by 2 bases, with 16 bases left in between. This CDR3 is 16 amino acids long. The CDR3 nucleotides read TGTGCCAGCAGCGGGCCTACAGGTTTGGGCAATCAGCCCCAGCATTTT. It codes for CASSGPTGLGNQPQHF. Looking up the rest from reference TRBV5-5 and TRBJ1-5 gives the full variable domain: DAGVTQSPTHLIKTRGQQVTLRCSPISGHKSVSWYQQVLGQGPQFIFQYYEKEERGRGNFPDRFSARQFPNYSSELNVNALLLGDSALYLCASSGPTGLGNQPQHFGDGTRLSIL.

Here the CDR3 DNA reads TGTGCCAGCAGTTTACAGGTGGGCATCGAGCAGTACTTC. It specifies CASSLQVGIEQYF. The chain uses TRBV6-2 or TRBV6-3 and TRBJ2-7, with TRBD1 as a possible D gene (5 bases). V lost 4 bases to trimming and J lost 6 bases, with 13 bases between them. The CDR3 runs to 13 residues. CDR1 MNHEY and CDR2 SVGEGT come from the germline V gene.